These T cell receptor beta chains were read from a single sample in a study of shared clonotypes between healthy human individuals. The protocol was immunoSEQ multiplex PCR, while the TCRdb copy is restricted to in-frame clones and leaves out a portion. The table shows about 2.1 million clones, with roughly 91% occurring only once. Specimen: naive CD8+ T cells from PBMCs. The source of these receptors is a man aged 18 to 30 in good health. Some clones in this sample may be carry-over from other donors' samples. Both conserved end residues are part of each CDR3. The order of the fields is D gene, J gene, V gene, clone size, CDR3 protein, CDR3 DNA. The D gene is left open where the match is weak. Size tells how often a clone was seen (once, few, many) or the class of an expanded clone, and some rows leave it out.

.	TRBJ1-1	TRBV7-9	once	CASSSQEGQNTEAFF	TGTGCCAGCAGCTCCCAGGAGGGACAGAACACTGAAGCTTTCTTT
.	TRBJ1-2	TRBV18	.	CASSPRGENYGYTF	TGTGCCAGCTCACCCCGGGGAGAGAACTATGGCTACACCTTC
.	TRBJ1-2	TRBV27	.	CASSLGGSSGYTF	TGTGCCAGCAGTTTGGGTGGATCGAGTGGCTACACCTTC
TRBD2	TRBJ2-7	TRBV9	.	CASSPPGLAGGSYEQYF	TGTGCCAGCAGCCCGCCGGGACTAGCGGGAGGCTCCTACGAGCAGTACTTC
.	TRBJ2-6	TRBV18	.	CASSGTGHSGANVLTF	TGTGCCAGCTCTGGAACAGGGCACTCTGGGGCCAACGTCCTGACTTTC
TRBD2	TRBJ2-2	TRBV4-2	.	CASSPRLAVGELFF	TGTGCCAGCAGCCCCCGACTAGCGGTCGGGGAGCTGTTTTTT
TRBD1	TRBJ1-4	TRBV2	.	CASSGNRGRGEKLFF	TGTGCCAGCAGTGGGAACAGGGGTAGAGGAGAAAAACTGTTTTTT
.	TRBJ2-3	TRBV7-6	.	CASSSPGDGTDTQYF	TGTGCCAGCAGCTCCCCGGGGGATGGCACAGATACGCAGTATTTT
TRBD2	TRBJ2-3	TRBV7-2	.	CASSLEASGRGGDTQYF	TGTGCCAGCAGCTTAGAGGCTAGCGGGAGGGGCGGAGATACGCAGTATTTT
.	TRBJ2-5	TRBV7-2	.	CASSLGVTQYF	TGTGCCAGCAGCTTAGGGGTGACCCAGTACTTC
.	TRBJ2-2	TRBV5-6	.	CASSYKTGRAGELFF	TGTGCCAGCAGCTACAAGACAGGGAGGGCCGGGGAGCTGTTTTTT
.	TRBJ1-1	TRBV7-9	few	CASSLAGQGTEAFF	TGTGCCAGCAGCTTAGCGGGGCAGGGGACTGAAGCTTTCTTT
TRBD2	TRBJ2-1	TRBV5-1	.	CASSPSLAGTTGNEQFF	TGCGCCAGCAGCCCATCACTAGCGGGAACGACTGGCAATGAGCAGTTCTTC
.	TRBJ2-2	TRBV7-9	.	CASSLGPGTKTGELFF	TGTGCCAGCAGCTTAGGCCCCGGGACCAAAACCGGGGAGCTGTTTTTT
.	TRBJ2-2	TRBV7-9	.	CASSYSTGELFF	TGTGCCAGCAGCTATTCCACCGGGGAGCTGTTTTTT
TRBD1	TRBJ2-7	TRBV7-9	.	CASSFPGTGDHEQYF	TGTGCCAGCAGCTTCCCCGGGACAGGGGACCACGAGCAGTACTTC
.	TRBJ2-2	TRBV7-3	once	CASSLAGPGELFF	TGTGCCAGCAGCTTAGCAGGGCCCGGGGAGCTGTTTTTT
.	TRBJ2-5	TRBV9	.	CASTDNQGLQYF	TGTGCCAGCACAGATAACCAGGGGTTACAGTACTTC
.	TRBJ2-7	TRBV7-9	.	CASSWGTATYEQYF	TGTGCCAGCAGCTGGGGGACGGCAACCTACGAGCAGTACTTC
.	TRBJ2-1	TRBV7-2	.	CASSFGSNEQFF	TGTGCCAGCAGCTTCGGCAGCAATGAGCAGTTCTTC
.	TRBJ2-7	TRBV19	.	CASTLGLDSYEQYF	TGTGCCAGTACCTTAGGACTGGACTCCTACGAGCAGTACTTC
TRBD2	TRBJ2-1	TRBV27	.	CASSLSGRFYNEQFF	TGTGCCAGCAGTTTAAGCGGGAGGTTCTACAATGAGCAGTTCTTC
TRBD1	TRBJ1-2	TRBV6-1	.	CASSDRVGYYGYTF	TGTGCCAGCAGCGACAGGGTTGGCTACTATGGCTACACCTTC
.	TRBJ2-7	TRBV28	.	CASSSTLSSVSYEQYF	TGTGCCAGCAGCTCAACCCTCTCGTCGGTATCATACGAGCAGTACTTC
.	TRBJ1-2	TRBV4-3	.	CASSQFRDGANYGYTF	TGCGCCAGCAGCCAATTTAGGGACGGTGCTAACTATGGCTACACCTTC
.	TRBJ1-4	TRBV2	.	CASLDRLNEKLFF	TGTGCCAGCCTAGACAGACTTAATGAAAAACTGTTTTTT
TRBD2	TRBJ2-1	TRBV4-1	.	CASSPKAGLAGNNEQFF	TGCGCCAGCAGCCCCAAAGCTGGACTAGCGGGGAACAATGAGCAGTTCTTC
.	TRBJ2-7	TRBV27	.	CASRWGPSYEQYF	TGTGCCAGCAGATGGGGCCCATCCTACGAGCAGTACTTC
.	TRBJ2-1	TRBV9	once	CASSSTDRSYNEQFF	TGTGCCAGCAGCTCCACTGACCGGTCCTACAATGAGCAGTTCTTC
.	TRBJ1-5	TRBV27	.	CASSFDSNQPQHF	TGTGCCAGCAGTTTTGACAGCAATCAGCCCCAGCATTTT
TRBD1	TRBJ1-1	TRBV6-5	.	CASNPGNRGVGAFF	TGTGCCAGCAACCCGGGGAACAGGGGGGTGGGAGCTTTCTTT
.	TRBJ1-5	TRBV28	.	CASSLSERVHQPQHF	TGTGCCAGCAGTTTGAGTGAGAGGGTTCATCAGCCCCAGCATTTT
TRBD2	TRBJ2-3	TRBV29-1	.	CSVEEGLAGASDTQYF	TGCAGCGTTGAAGAGGGGCTAGCGGGAGCATCGGATACGCAGTATTTT
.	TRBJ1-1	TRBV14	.	CASSRSNREAFF	TGTGCCAGCAGCCGGAGCAATCGTGAAGCTTTCTTT
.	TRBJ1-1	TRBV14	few	CASSQGRRNTEAFF	TGTGCCAGCAGCCAAGGACGGAGGAACACTGAAGCTTTCTTT
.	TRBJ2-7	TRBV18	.	CASSPQAPQRGWQYF	TGTGCCAGCTCACCGCAGGCCCCCCAACGGGGATGGCAGTACTTC
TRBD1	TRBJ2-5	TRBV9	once	CASSGGDRVHETQYF	TGTGCCAGCAGCGGCGGGGACAGGGTACACGAGACCCAGTACTTC
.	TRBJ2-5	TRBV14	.	CASSQYFRETQYF	TGTGCCAGCAGCCAATACTTTCGGGAGACCCAGTACTTC
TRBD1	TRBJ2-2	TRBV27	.	CASSSGGGVSSGELFF	TGTGCCAGCAGTTCAGGGGGCGGGGTGAGTTCCGGGGAGCTGTTTTTT
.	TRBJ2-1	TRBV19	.	CASSPIRHEQFF	TGTGCCAGTAGTCCCATCCGCCATGAGCAGTTCTTC
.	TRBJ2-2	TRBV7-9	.	CASSFTGGTGELFF	TGTGCCAGCAGCTTTACAGGTGGCACCGGGGAGCTGTTTTTT
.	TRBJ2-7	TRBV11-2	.	CASSLNLPYEQYF	TGTGCCAGCAGCCTAAACCTCCCCTACGAGCAGTACTTC
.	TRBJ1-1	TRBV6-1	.	CASSEDWGGNTEAFF	TGTGCCAGCAGTGAAGATTGGGGGGGGAACACTGAAGCTTTCTTT
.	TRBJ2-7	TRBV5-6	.	CASSFGAGSYEQYF	TGTGCCAGCAGCTTTGGGGCAGGTTCCTACGAGCAGTACTTC
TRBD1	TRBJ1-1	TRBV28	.	CASSLWGDRGREAFF	TGTGCCAGCAGTTTATGGGGGGACAGGGGGCGTGAAGCTTTCTTT
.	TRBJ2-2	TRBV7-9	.	CASSPSGGRAGELFF	TGTGCCAGCAGCCCAAGTGGGGGTAGGGCCGGGGAGCTGTTTTTT
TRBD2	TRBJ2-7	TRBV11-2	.	CASSPETGAGAYEQYF	TGTGCCAGCAGCCCTGAGACCGGAGCGGGGGCCTACGAGCAGTACTTC
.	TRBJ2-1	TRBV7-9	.	CASSNGRVEQFF	TGTGCCAGCAGCAATGGACGAGTGGAGCAGTTCTTC
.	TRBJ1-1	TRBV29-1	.	CSVEDRGRKNTEAFF	TGCAGCGTTGAAGATCGGGGCAGAAAAAACACTGAAGCTTTCTTT
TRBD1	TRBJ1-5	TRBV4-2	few	CASSQVQGAGQPQHF	TGTGCCAGCAGCCAAGTCCAGGGGGCCGGTCAGCCCCAGCATTTT
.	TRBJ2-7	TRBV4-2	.	CASSHPSEGPSSYEQYF	TGTGCCAGCAGCCACCCGTCTGAGGGCCCTAGCTCCTACGAGCAGTACTTC
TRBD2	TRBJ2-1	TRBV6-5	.	CATTSGRNSYNEQFF	TGTGCCACCACTAGCGGGAGAAACTCCTACAATGAGCAGTTCTTC
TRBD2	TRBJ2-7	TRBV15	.	CATSRDLGRADGEQYF	TGTGCCACCAGCAGAGATCTTGGGAGGGCCGACGGCGAGCAGTACTTC
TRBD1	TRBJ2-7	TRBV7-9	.	CASSVTGVSSYEQYF	TGTGCCAGCAGCGTAACAGGGGTGAGCTCCTACGAGCAGTACTTC
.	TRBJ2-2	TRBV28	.	CASSLLAGPGELFF	TGTGCCAGCAGTTTACTTGCTGGACCCGGGGAGCTGTTTTTT
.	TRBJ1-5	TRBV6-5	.	CASRPGRRSNQPQHF	TGTGCCAGCAGGCCCGGTAGAAGAAGCAATCAGCCCCAGCATTTT
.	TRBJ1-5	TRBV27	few	CASSLRSNQPQHF	TGTGCCAGCAGTTTACGTAGCAATCAGCCCCAGCATTTT
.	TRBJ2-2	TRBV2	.	CASRLTLVVGELFF	TGTGCCAGCAGACTCACTCTGGTGGTCGGGGAGCTGTTTTTT